This T cell receptor beta chain came from a study of cytomegalovirus exposure and HLA in healthy donors. Study results and caveats: In a later analysis, TCR beta V- and J-gene trimming was associated with a missense DCLRE1C variant.

As for this clone: Its antigen is as yet unknown.

The PCR used 60 Vbeta and 13 Jbeta primers. The assay was immunoSEQ multiplex PCR, and TCRdb's table has in-frame clones only and misses some. The sample shows fewer than 90,000 clones, over 75% of them seen only once. The ends lost 5 bases at V and 8 bases at J; junction bases unmatched: 8. The CDR3 spans 15 residues. Germline values: CDR1 SEHNR, CDR2 FQNEAQ (reference sequence). V gene TRBV7-9 combines with J gene TRBJ1-6; 8 bases agree with TRBD1. The TCR comes from a female donor in good health and CMV-seronegative. The sample was PBMCs. The CDR3 here is CASSLRQGQDSPLHF. CDR3 DNA sequence: TGTGCCAGCAGCCTCAGACAGGGGCAGGATTCACCCCTCCACTTT.